This T cell receptor (beta chain) stems from a study of blood T cell repertoires in COVID-19. Turning to the study itself: Whether acute or convalescent, the COVID-19 samples came from the United States, Italy and Spain. T cells, B-cell-depleted T cells, or PBMCs provided the cDNA or gDNA that served as material.

Original data processing: Reference gene primer amplification gave nucleated cell count estimates. This table comes from immunoSEQ multiplex PCR, and its TCRdb copy is limited to in-frame clones, with some not included. From that table come the V and J calls and clone size; the DNA was used to work out D and trimming. Of hundreds of thousands of clones in the sample, roughly 80% were seen once. Germline V gene sequence: CDR1 SGHTA, CDR2 FQGNSA. The germline V and J ends were trimmed by 6 bases and 1 base, with 9 bases remaining between them. The CDR3 covers 13 residues. The chain joins TRBV7-2 to TRBJ1-1; D uncertain. The source is a woman older than 75 with acute or convalescent COVID-19. Sequenced material: peripheral blood. The CDR3: CASRLSRNTEAFF. The CDR3 DNA is TGTGCCAGCAGACTAAGCAGGAACACTGAAGCTTTCTTT.